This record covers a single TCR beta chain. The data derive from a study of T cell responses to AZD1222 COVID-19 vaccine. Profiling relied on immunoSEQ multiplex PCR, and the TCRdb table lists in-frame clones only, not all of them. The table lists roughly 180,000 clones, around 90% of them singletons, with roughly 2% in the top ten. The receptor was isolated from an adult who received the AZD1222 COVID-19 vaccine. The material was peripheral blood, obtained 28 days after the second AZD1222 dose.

CDR3 sequence (DNA): TGTGCCAGCTCACTCGGACAGGGCAGGGAAGAGACCCAGTACTTC. Translation gives CASSLGQGREETQYF. The chain recombines TRBV18 with TRBJ2-5, with TRBD1 matching 8 bases. From germline, CDR1 is KGHSH and CDR2 LQKENI. This CDR3 is 15 amino acids long. Trimming removed 4 bases from V and 3 bases from J; junction bases left unmatched: 7.